The rows below give T cell receptor beta chains drawn from one sample of a study of tumor-infiltrating lymphocytes in primary liver carcinoma. MiXCR was run by TCRdb on the multiplex PCR reads, yielding one entry per CDR3 protein. The sample carries around 81,000 distinct CDR3 sequences, roughly two thirds recorded once. Sequenced material: liver tumor tissue from sampling region 4. These receptors originate from a woman in her fifties or sixties with primary liver carcinoma and hepatitis B virus infection. The CDR3 runs from the conserved cysteine through the conserved F or W. A D gene is named only where the DNA matches it firmly. The size field is filled for only some rows; it gives once, few, many or a size class.

TRBJ2-5 . TRBV28 TRBD2 CASSPLRLARGRETQYF TGTGCCAGCAGTCCCCTGAGACTAGCGCGAGGTCGAGAGACCCAGTATTTC
TRBJ2-7 . TRBV5-6 . CASSHQDLSYEQYF TGTGCCAGCAGCCACCAGGACTTGTCCTACGAGCAGTACTTC
TRBJ2-1 . TRBV29-1 . CGVEFSASGYNEQFF TGCGGCGTTGAATTCTCGGCTAGTGGATACAATGAGCAGTTCTTC
TRBJ2-7 medium-sized TRBV11-2 TRBD2 CASSLLAGAAQLFYEQYF TGTGCCAGCAGCCTACTAGCGGGAGCCGCTCAACTTTTCTACGAGCAGTACTTC
TRBJ1-4 . TRBV11-2 . CASSLWGATDEKLFF TGTGCCAGCAGCCTCTGGGGAGCAACTGATGAAAAACTGTTCTTT
TRBJ2-1 . TRBV11-3 . CVGSSRGARTMSNEQFF TGTGTCGGCAGCTCCCGGGGGGCGCGGACCATGAGTAATGAGCAGTTCTTC
TRBJ2-1 many TRBV14 . CASSRGTWDEQFF TGTGCCAGCAGCCGAGGGACCTGGGATGAGCAGTTCTTC
TRBJ2-5 . TRBV6-1 . CASSYDTQESQYF TGTGCCAGCAGTTATGACACCCAAGAGAGTCAGTACTTC
TRBJ2-6 medium-sized TRBV5-4 TRBD2 CASSLGLAGGAGANVLTF TGTGCCAGCAGCTTGGGCCTAGCGGGAGGAGCTGGGGCCAACGTCCTGACTTTC
TRBJ2-1 . TRBV11-3 . CASSLGTSRMLEQFF TGTGCCAGCAGCTTAGGAACTAGCAGGATGCTCGAGCAGTTCTTC
TRBJ2-1 . TRBV29-1 TRBD2 CSDEGTSGSSYNGQFF TGCAGCGATGAAGGTACTAGCGGAAGCTCCTACAATGGGCAGTTCTTC
TRBJ2-5 . TRBV11-1 . CASGIGTIFAQETQHF TGTGCCAGCGGCATCGGGACAATTTTCGCCCAAGAGACCCAGCATTTC
TRBJ2-5 once TRBV29-1 . CSVATPSETQYF TGCAGCGTTGCGACTCCCAGTGAGACCCAGTACTTC
TRBJ2-7 . TRBV20-1 . CSASRGDRGYEQYF TGCAGTGCTAGTAGGGGTGATAGGGGCTACGAGCAGTACTTC
TRBJ2-3 . TRBV29-1 TRBD2 CGGAGGIGTNTQYF TGCGGCGGTGCGGGAGGGATCGGGACAAATACGCAGTATTTT
TRBJ2-5 . TRBV7-3 TRBD1 CASSPTGSNETQYF TGTGCCAGTAGCCCGACAGGGAGTAATGAGACCCAGTACTTC